The clone carrying this TCR beta chain came up a few times. Original data processing: How many nucleated cells were present was estimated from reference gene primer amplification. Measured with immunoSEQ multiplex PCR; TCRdb has only the in-frame clones, and not every one. V and J calls and clone size are given by that table; D and trimming were obtained from the DNA. The table has around 50,000 clones, over 80% seen once. This entry is derived from a study of blood T cell repertoires in COVID-19. Study context: Sites in the United States, Italy and Spain provided acute and convalescent COVID-19 samples. PBMCs, B-cell-depleted T cells, or T cells were the source of the cDNA or gDNA that made up the material.

V lost 3 bases and J lost 10; bases outside the gene matches: 2. Germline lookup yields CDR1 SEHNR and CDR2 FQNEAQ (reference sequence). CDR3 length equals 12 residues. The gene calls are TRBV7-9 and TRBJ2-1; 8 nucleotides agree with TRBD2. Input material: peripheral blood. This TCR was sampled from a human donor in a cohort sampled during active COVID-19. The CDR3 loop reads CASSFGGGEQFF. Written as DNA, the CDR3 is TGTGCCAGCAGCTTCGGCGGGGGGGAGCAGTTCTTC.